The 26 T cell receptor beta chains below come from one sample, sequenced in a study of blood T cell repertoires in COVID-19. Profiled with immunoSEQ multiplex PCR; TCRdb holds only in-frame clones, not every one. The sample lists roughly 88,000 clones, around 88% occurring once. Sequencing was done on a sample of peripheral blood. The source is a woman aged 60-75 years with COVID-19, enrolled during active disease.

The genes are TRBV7-9 and TRBJ2-5; D might be TRBD1 (5 bases). The V end lost 2 bases, the J end lost 2 bases, and 9 bases lay between the germline ends. The germline gives CDR1 SEHNR, CDR2 FQNEAQ (reference sequence). This CDR3 spans 14 amino acids. The CDR3 sequence: CASSLQRQQETQYF. The CDR3 DNA follows: TGTGCCAGCAGCTTACAGAGACAGCAAGAGACCCAGTACTTC.

The chain couples TRBV7-2 to TRBJ2-3, with D maybe TRBD1 (6 bases). Germline CDR1 reads SGHTA; CDR2 reads FQGNSA. V was cut by 5 bases and J by 6 bases, with 15 bases left in between. This CDR3 is built from 14 residues. The CDR3 sequence: CASSPRTGSDTQYF. The CDR3 DNA reads TGTGCCAGCAGCCCGAGAACAGGGTCGGATACGCAGTATTTT. Variable domain in full (rest from reference TRBV7-2 and TRBJ2-3): GAGVSQSPSNKVTEKGKDVELRCDPISGHTALYWYRQSLGQGLEFLIYFQGNSAPDKSGLPSDRFSAERTGGSVSTLTIQRTQQEDSAVYLCASSPRTGSDTQYFGPGTRLTVL.

The genes are TRBV27 and TRBJ1-5; 9 bases are a match to TRBD1. The CDR3 length is 15 residues. The germline V gene has CDR1 MNHEY and CDR2 SMNVEV (reference sequence). The J segment lost 3 bases and the V segment lost 8 bases, leaving 8 bases of the junction unmatched. The CDR3 spells CASRSGTGLNQPQHF. Written as DNA, the CDR3 is TGTGCCAGCCGGAGTGGGACAGGGCTCAATCAGCCCCAGCATTTT.

A single count supports this clone. V usage is TRBV29-1 and J usage is TRBJ1-1; D is perhaps TRBD1 (6 bases). Germline CDR1 reads SQVTM; CDR2 reads ANQGSEA. This CDR3 is 14 amino acids long. V lost 5 bases and J lost 1, with 14 bases in between. As DNA, the CDR3 is TGCAGCGTTAAGGGACACGGGCCGAACACTGAAGCTTTCTTT. As protein: CSVKGHGPNTEAFF.

This clone appeared once. The chain recombines TRBV7-2 with TRBJ1-4; TRBD1 agrees at 7 bases. The CDR3 covers 14 residues. From germline, CDR1 is SGHTA and CDR2 FQGNSA. The trim removed 5 bases at V and 2 bases at J, leaving 2 bases unmatched. The CDR3: CASSQDRTNEKLFF. The CDR3, as DNA: TGTGCCAGCAGCCAGGACAGGACTAATGAAAAACTGTTTTTT.

The chain combines TRBV6-2 or TRBV6-3 with TRBJ2-1; the D gene is possibly TRBD1 (6 bases). CDR3 length: 15 amino acids. The germline V and J ends were trimmed by 5 bases and 6 bases, with 17 bases remaining between them. The germline V gene has CDR1 MNHEY and CDR2 SVGEGT. The CDR3 is CASSVPGHKSNEQFF. The CDR3 bases are TGTGCCAGCAGTGTACCGGGACACAAATCCAATGAGCAGTTCTTC.

This clone appeared once. Written as DNA, the CDR3 is TGCGCCAGCAGCCTCAGACAGGGGATGAACACTGAAGCTTTCTTT. Its protein is CASSLRQGMNTEAFF. The chain employs TRBV5-1 and TRBJ1-1, with 8 positions matching TRBD1. Germline loops: CDR1 SGHRS, CDR2 YFSETQ. The CDR3 has 15 residues. Germline trimming cut 4 bases from V and 0 bases from J; bases unmatched to any gene: 5.

The chain is built from TRBV29-1 and TRBJ2-1; D may be TRBD2 (6 bases). This CDR3 has 14 residues. Germline CDR1 reads SQVTM; CDR2 reads ANQGSEA. V gave up 6 bases and J gave up 10 bases, with 22 bases separating them. CDR3 in DNA: TGCAGCGTAGCCGGAACTAGGGACTTGGGAGAGCAGTTCTTC. Translation gives CSVAGTRDLGEQFF.

The chain is built from TRBV13 and TRBJ1-5; D may be TRBD1 (5 bases). Trimming left V 0 bases short and J 2 bases short, with 8 bases between. CDR1 and CDR2 from the germline V gene are PRHDT and FYEKMQ (reference sequence). The CDR3 covers 15 residues. CDR3 amino acids: CASSLGGRGNQPQHF. CDR3 bases: TGTGCCAGCAGCTTAGGCGGCAGGGGCAATCAGCCCCAGCATTTT.

CDR3: CASSLGAVDYGYTF. CDR3 nucleotide sequence: TGTGCCAGCAGCCTAGGGGCGGTCGACTATGGCTACACCTTC. V usage is TRBV5-6 and J usage is TRBJ1-2; a weak D match, TRBD1 (5 bases). V was shortened by 4 bases and J by 3 bases, with 13 bases between the two germline ends. This CDR3 contains 14 residues. Per germline, CDR1 SGHDT and CDR2 YYEEEE.

This sequence joins TRBV6-2 or TRBV6-3 and TRBJ2-7; D perhaps matches TRBD2 (6 bases). CDR1 and CDR2 (germline): MNHEY, SVGEGT. With 2 bases removed from V and 9 bases from J, the gap between germline ends came to 14 bases. This CDR3 is 13 amino acids long. In DNA form, the CDR3 reads TGTGCCAGCAGTTACCGGACCGGGGAGGCGCAGTACTTC. As protein: CASSYRTGEAQYF.

V gene TRBV19 combines with J gene TRBJ1-4; D remains unclear. In germline, CDR1 is LNHDA, CDR2 SQIVND (reference sequence). V was shortened by 4 bases and J by 2 bases, with 14 bases between the two germline ends. CDR3 length: 16 residues. The CDR3 here is CASSTREAGTNEKLFF. The CDR3 nucleotides are TGTGCCAGTAGTACTCGGGAAGCCGGGACTAATGAAAAACTGTTTTTT.

V and J are TRBV11-1 and TRBJ2-7, with 9 bases aligning to TRBD1. The V and J ends lost 1 base and 4 bases, in that order; junction bases with no gene match: 8. The V gene's germline CDR1 is SGHAT and CDR2 FQDESV (reference sequence). CDR3 size: 16 residues. Written as DNA, the CDR3 is TGTGCCAGCAGCTTAGTTTCGACAGGGGGTTGGTACGAGCAGTACTTC. Its translation: CASSLVSTGGWYEQYF.

The chain recombines TRBV10-1 with TRBJ1-1, with D possibly TRBD1 on 6 matching bases. Deletions cut 9 bases from V and 1 base from J, with 12 bases between. Germline CDR1 reads WNHNN; CDR2 reads SYGVQD (reference sequence). The CDR3 is made up of 13 amino acids. The chain's CDR3 is CARLTGRNTEAFF. CDR3 sequence (DNA): TGCGCCAGACTCACAGGGCGGAACACTGAAGCTTTCTTT.

The rearrangement uses TRBV6-9 and TRBJ2-7; 8 nucleotides align to TRBD2. There are 16 residues in the CDR3. V shed 9 bases and J 2 bases; nucleotides not matched to a gene: 15. Germline V gene lookup returns CDR1 MNHGY and CDR2 SVAAGI. In DNA form, the CDR3 reads TGTGCCAGGGCCCATCTTGGGCGGGGGGAAACCTACGAGCAGTACTTC. It codes for CARAHLGRGETYEQYF.

The gene calls are TRBV9 and TRBJ2-1; D perhaps matches TRBD2 (5 bases). CDR1 and CDR2 from the germline V gene are SGDLS and YYNGEE. This CDR3 comprises 16 residues. V dropped 4 bases and J dropped 0 bases, with 14 bases sitting between them. CDR3 coding DNA: TGTGCCAGCAGCCCCGAGGGTGGGTCCTCCTACAATGAGCAGTTCTTC. Translating it yields CASSPEGGSSYNEQFF.

The chain's CDR3 is CASSQQLGTGAGPEAFF. In DNA form, the CDR3 reads TGTGCCAGCTCACAGCAACTCGGGACAGGGGCGGGACCTGAAGCTTTCTTT. This chain joins TRBV18 and TRBJ1-1; 10 bases agree with TRBD1. The trim removed 4 bases at V and 6 bases at J, leaving 14 bases unmatched. The CDR3 runs to 17 residues. Germline-derived CDR1 and CDR2 are KGHSH and LQKENI.

The chain uses TRBV6-2 or TRBV6-3 and TRBJ1-2; 9 bases match TRBD1. Germline trimming cut 5 bases from V and 6 bases from J; bases unmatched to any gene: 10. Per the germline V gene, CDR1 is MNHEY and CDR2 is SVGEGT. The CDR3 totals 15 residues. The CDR3 protein is CASSTGTGRDHGYTF. CDR3 DNA sequence: TGTGCCAGCAGTACAGGGACAGGGAGGGACCATGGCTACACCTTC.

The chain uses TRBV18 and TRBJ1-1; TRBD1 agrees at 7 bases. CDR1 and CDR2 (germline): KGHSH, LQKENI. Trimming took 5 bases from V and 2 from J; bases not matched to a gene: 5. This CDR3 has 14 residues. This chain's CDR3 is CASSTGTDNTEAFF. The CDR3 region has the DNA TGTGCCAGCTCAACAGGGACAGACAACACTGAAGCTTTCTTT. Full variable domain (outside the CDR3, taken from reference TRBV18 and TRBJ1-1): NAGVMQNPRHLVRRRGQEARLRCSPMKGHSHVYWYRQLPEEGLKFMVYLQKENIIDESGMPKERFSAEFPKEGPSILRIQQVVRGDSAAYFCASSTGTDNTEAFFGQGTRLTVV.

DNA of the CDR3: TGTGCCATCAGTGAGTCGGGCAGGGGCGATGAAAAACTGTTTTTT. It specifies CAISESGRGDEKLFF. J is TRBJ1-4 and V is TRBV10-3; tentative D call: TRBD1 (6 bases). V lost 0 bases and J 6 bases, leaving 11 bases between the germline ends. From germline, CDR1 is ENHRY and CDR2 SYGVKD. CDR3 length equals 15 residues.

The genes are TRBV28 and TRBJ2-3; 9 nucleotides match TRBD1. CDR1 is MDHEN and CDR2 is SYDVKM in the germline V gene. CDR3 length: 16 amino acids. V trimming: 2 bases; J trimming: 4 bases; junction bases outside the gene matches: 7. Written as DNA, the CDR3 is TGTGCCAGCAGTTTAGGGACAGGGAAGGTTTCAGATACGCAGTATTTT. This codes for CASSLGTGKVSDTQYF. The entire variable domain, with the rest obtained from reference TRBV28 and TRBJ2-3, is as follows: DVKVTQSSRYLVKRTGEKVFLECVQDMDHENMFWYRQDPGLGLRLIYFSYDVKMKEKGDIPEGYSVSREKKERFSLILESASTNQTSMYLCASSLGTGKVSDTQYFGPGTRLTVL.

The J gene is TRBJ2-5, the V gene TRBV5-1, with D perhaps TRBD1 (5 bases). Trimming removed 1 base from V and 2 bases from J, with 9 bases in between. CDR1 and CDR2 from the germline V gene are SGHRS and YFSETQ. The CDR3 is 14 residues long. The CDR3 nucleotides read TGCGCCAGCAGCTTGCTCACAGGACAAGAGACCCAGTACTTC. The encoded protein is CASSLLTGQETQYF. Supplemented by reference TRBV5-1 and TRBJ2-5, the full variable domain reads KAGVTQTPRYLIKTRGQQVTLSCSPISGHRSVSWYQQTPGQGLQFLFEYFSETQRNKGNFPGRFSGRQFSNSRSEMNVSTLELGDSALYLCASSLLTGQETQYFGPGTRLLVL.

This chain links TRBV6-5 with TRBJ1-1; 10 nucleotides match TRBD1. The CDR3 sequence is 14 residues long. The V and J ends lost 7 bases and 6 bases, in that order; junction bases with no gene match: 8. Germline V gene lookup returns CDR1 MNHEY and CDR2 SVGAGI. This CDR3 reads CASTRTGGEPEAFF. The CDR3 DNA sequence: TGTGCCAGCACCAGGACAGGGGGAGAACCTGAAGCTTTCTTT.

The rearrangement uses TRBV27 and TRBJ1-4; D is ambiguous. Trimming cost V 3 bases and J 8 bases, with 19 bases left between them. The CDR3 covers 16 residues. Germline CDR1 MNHEY, CDR2 SMNVEV (reference sequence). The CDR3 loop reads CASSFRAARAGEKLFF. The CDR3 DNA sequence: TGTGCCAGCAGTTTCCGGGCGGCGAGGGCTGGAGAAAAACTGTTTTTT.

This clone has just one count. This rearrangement joins TRBV19 to TRBJ1-5; 7 nucleotides line up with TRBD1. From germline, CDR1 is LNHDA and CDR2 SQIVND (reference sequence). The CDR3 is 16 residues long. The V gene end was trimmed by 3 bases and the J gene end by 0 bases; junction bases not matched to a gene: 5. Here the CDR3 DNA reads TGTGCCAGTAGTATTACAGGGGTGGTTAGCAATCAGCCCCAGCATTTT. Amino acids: CASSITGVVSNQPQHF.

The rearrangement uses TRBV5-1 and TRBJ2-7; D perhaps matches TRBD2 (5 bases). The CDR3 has 17 residues. Germline loops: CDR1 SGHRS, CDR2 YFSETQ. The ends were cut back, 0 bases at V and 0 bases at J, with 16 bases in the middle. As DNA, the CDR3 is TGCGCCAGCAGCTTGGGTCTGGACTCCCACTCCTCCTACGAGCAGTACTTC. Translating gives CASSLGLDSHSSYEQYF.